The 28 T cell receptor beta chains given below trace back to one sample, sequenced in a study of shared clonotypes between healthy human individuals. Data came from immunoSEQ multiplex PCR; TCRdb stores just in-frame clones and leaves some out. The table shows some 2,100,000 clones, with approximately 94% occurring only once. Cells designated naive CD8 were CD45RO-negative and were positively selected for CCR7, with terminally differentiated effector memory CD45RA+ cells excluded. The sequenced sample consisted of naive CD8+ T cells from PBMCs. These receptors all come from a man aged 18 to 35 in good health. Some clones in this sample may be carry-over from other donors' samples.

The chain recombines TRBV10-3 with TRBJ1-4; D is perhaps TRBD1 (5 bases). The CDR3 totals 17 residues. With 10 bases removed from V and 0 bases from J, the gap between germline ends came to 21 bases. Germline CDR1 is ENHRY and CDR2 is SYGVKD. The CDR3 sequence: CATGPKVRGATNEKLFF. In DNA form, the CDR3 reads TGTGCCACCGGCCCCAAAGTTCGGGGCGCAACTAATGAAAAACTGTTTTTT.

The V call is TRBV19, the J call TRBJ2-2; 9 bases agree with TRBD1. The J segment lost 8 bases and the V segment lost 5 bases, leaving 12 bases of the junction unmatched. The CDR3 sequence is 16 residues long. Germline values: CDR1 LNHDA, CDR2 SQIVND (reference sequence). CDR3 sequence reads: CASSLSGTGMFGELFF. The CDR3 bases are TGTGCCAGTAGTCTCTCGGGGACAGGGATGTTTGGGGAGCTGTTTTTT.

This chain uses TRBV20-1 with TRBJ1-1, with D unclear. Germline CDR1 DFQATT, CDR2 SNEGSKA (reference sequence). The V end lost 5 bases, the J end lost 10 bases, and 11 bases lay between the germline ends. CDR3 length equals 10 residues. The CDR3 coding sequence is TGCAGTGCTTTCTCCGAGGGAGCTTTCTTT. Its translation is CSAFSEGAFF.

The V gene is TRBV7-9, the J gene TRBJ2-1; TRBD1 is a possible D gene (6 bases). The CDR3 consists of 15 residues. CDR1 is SEHNR and CDR2 is FQNEAQ in the germline V gene (reference sequence). Trimming took 5 bases from V and 9 from J, leaving 20 bases between them. CDR3 residues: CASSPDSSRGIEQFF. In nucleotides, the CDR3 is TGTGCCAGCAGCCCGGACAGCTCCCGGGGCATTGAGCAGTTCTTC.

This clone has only one observation. This CDR3 is also generated by other DNA sequences in the sample. This rearrangement joins TRBV7-9 to TRBJ2-2, with TRBD2 identical over 10 bases. The CDR3 is made up of 16 amino acids. Germline-derived CDR1 and CDR2 are SEHNR and FQNEAQ (reference sequence). V lost 6 bases and J lost 2; bases outside the gene matches: 6. In DNA form, the CDR3 reads TGTGCCAGCAGTTCCAGACTAGCGGGCAACACCGGGGAGCTGTTTTTT. Protein product: CASSSRLAGNTGELFF. The full variable domain, in which reference TRBV7-9 and TRBJ2-2 provide the parts outside the CDR3, is DTGVSQNPRHKITKRGQNVTFRCDPISEHNRLYWYRQTLGQGPEFLTYFQNEAQLEKSRLLSDRFSAERPKGSFSTLEIQRTEQGDSAMYLCASSSRLAGNTGELFFGEGSRLTVL.

J is TRBJ2-7 and V is TRBV27; the match to TRBD2 covers 11 bases. V was pared by 4 bases and J by 6 bases, with 5 bases of the junction left unmatched. The CDR3 length is 14 residues. Germline V gene data show CDR1 as MNHEY and CDR2 as SMNVEV (reference sequence). The CDR3 DNA reads as TGTGCCAGCAGTTCGAGGGGGACTAGCGGCGAGCAGTACTTC. Translating gives CASSSRGTSGEQYF.

In its sample, this clone was seen once. The chain employs TRBV2 and TRBJ1-5; D might be TRBD1 (5 bases). Germline lookup yields CDR1 SNHLY and CDR2 FYNNEI. The CDR3 runs 14 residues. V dropped 3 bases and J dropped 2 bases, with 8 bases sitting between them. The CDR3 nucleotides read TGTGCCAGCAGTGATCCGGGGGGCAATCAGCCCCAGCATTTT. This sequence encodes CASSDPGGNQPQHF.

The gene calls are TRBV5-1 and TRBJ1-1, with D possibly being TRBD1 (6 bases). V shed 0 bases and J shed 4 bases, with 10 bases lying between them. Germline V lookup: CDR1 SGHRS, CDR2 YFSETQ. CDR3 length equals 14 residues. The CDR3 reads CASSLGTGATEAFF. The DNA of the CDR3 is TGCGCCAGCAGCTTGGGTACGGGGGCCACTGAAGCTTTCTTT.

This clone has only one observation. The chain is built from TRBV4-3 and TRBJ1-2, with D possibly TRBD1 on 6 matching bases. CDR1 is LGHNA and CDR2 is YSLEER in the germline V gene. Between the trimmed V and J ends, which lost 0 bases and 8 bases, there was a span of 13 bases. This CDR3 spans 14 amino acids. The CDR3 DNA reads as TGCGCCAGCAGCCAAGATTCGACAGGTAGCGGCTACACCTTC. Protein product: CASSQDSTGSGYTF.

The chain couples TRBV27 to TRBJ2-5; D is uncertain. Looked up from germline, CDR1 is MNHEY and CDR2 is SMNVEV (reference sequence). The CDR3 totals 16 residues. V gave up 6 bases and J gave up 3 bases, with 20 bases separating them. CDR3 DNA: TGTGCCAGCAGCCTACACCTTACAGCCGGCAAAGAGACCCAGTACTTC. Amino acids: CASSLHLTAGKETQYF.

Remarks on this clone: This CDR3 is also generated by other DNA sequences in the sample. The rearrangement uses TRBV7-3 and TRBJ2-3, with D uncertain. V was pared by 3 bases and J by 1 base, with 11 bases between. This CDR3 has 15 amino acids. CDR1 is SGHTA and CDR2 is FQGTGA in the germline V gene. CDR3 DNA sequence: TGTGCCAGCAGCTTGTCTCCATCTCGCACAGATACGCAGTATTTT. It translates to CASSLSPSRTDTQYF.

This clone was counted a single time. V usage is TRBV4-3 and J usage is TRBJ2-7, with TRBD2 identical over 7 bases. The CDR3 has 16 residues. Per germline, CDR1 LGHNA and CDR2 YSLEER. Trimming at V came to 3 bases and at J to 2 bases, leaving 10 bases not matched to a gene. DNA for the CDR3: TGCGCCAGCAGCCAGCATATCGCGGGAGACGCCTACGAGCAGTACTTC. It specifies CASSQHIAGDAYEQYF.

The chain recombines TRBV19 with TRBJ1-2; D not resolved. Germline assignment: CDR1 LNHDA and CDR2 SQIVND (reference sequence). V was pared by 8 bases and J by 5 bases, with 9 bases between. The CDR3 contains 11 residues. In DNA, the CDR3 is TGTGCCAGTCGTTCAGATTATGGCTACACCTTC. Its protein product is CASRSDYGYTF.

This clone turned up a few times. The rearrangement joins TRBV5-1 to TRBJ1-5; no clear D gene. The CDR3 is made up of 14 amino acids. V lost 4 bases, J lost 4 bases, and 12 bases lay in between. CDR1 is SGHRS, CDR2 YFSETQ, per germline. The CDR3, as DNA: TGCGCCAGCAGCCAGGACGACCTTAATCAGCCCCAGCATTTT. Its translation is CASSQDDLNQPQHF.

This rearrangement joins TRBV11-2 to TRBJ1-1, with D perhaps matching TRBD1 (6 bases). The CDR3 runs to 13 residues. The germline CDR1 and CDR2 sequences are SGHAT and FQNNGV. Trimming shortened V by 1 base and J by 11 bases, and 14 bases separated the two germline ends. Here the CDR3 reads CASSLVVRGDAFF. The CDR3 DNA is TGTGCCAGCAGCTTAGTCGTCAGGGGCGACGCTTTCTTT.

The rearrangement joins TRBV10-2 to TRBJ1-1; D uncertain. Trimming removed 2 bases from V and 6 bases from J, with 10 bases in between. This CDR3 is built from 13 residues. Per germline, CDR1 WSHSY and CDR2 SAAADI. The CDR3, as DNA: TGCGCCAGCAGTGAGACCGCAGTACCTGAAGCTTTCTTT. This sequence encodes CASSETAVPEAFF.

With regard to this clone: Different DNA sequences within this sample yield the same CDR3. The V and J genes are TRBV27 and TRBJ2-7, with D perhaps matching TRBD1 (6 bases). CDR3 length: 13 amino acids. CDR1 and CDR2 (germline): MNHEY, SMNVEV (reference sequence). V was cut by 3 bases and J by 4 bases, with 10 bases left in between. CDR3 loop: CASSFAGAYEQYF. DNA of the CDR3: TGTGCCAGCAGTTTTGCAGGGGCTTACGAGCAGTACTTC.

The chain employs TRBV7-8 and TRBJ2-5, with 7 bases matching TRBD1. This CDR3 is 14 amino acids long. The trim removed 7 bases at V and 4 bases at J, leaving 9 bases unmatched. The germline gives CDR1 SGHVS, CDR2 FQNEAQ. CDR3 sequence (DNA): TGTGCCAGCAACAAAGGGGGCGGCGGAGAGACCCAGTACTTC. Its protein product is CASNKGGGGETQYF.

This chain uses TRBV30 with TRBJ2-5, with D unclear. Germline V gives CDR1 GTSNPN, CDR2 SVGIG (reference sequence). The CDR3 contains 13 residues. Trimming left V 0 bases short and J 2 bases short, with 7 bases between. Written as DNA, the CDR3 is TGTGCCTGGAGTGTACTGGGGCAAGAGACCCAGTACTTC. Translating gives CAWSVLGQETQYF.

This chain joins TRBV19 and TRBJ2-1; 12 positions match TRBD2. The CDR3 runs 18 residues. The V and J ends lost 6 bases and 0 bases, in that order; junction bases with no gene match: 9. Germline CDR1 is LNHDA and CDR2 is SQIVND (reference sequence). The CDR3 DNA sequence: TGTGCCAGTAGCAACGGACTAGCGGGGATTAGCTCCTACAATGAGCAGTTCTTC. Translated: CASSNGLAGISSYNEQFF. Full variable domain (rest looked up from reference TRBV19 and TRBJ2-1): DGGITQSPKYLFRKEGQNVTLSCEQNLNHDAMYWYRQDPGQGLRLIYYSQIVNDFQKGDIAEGYSVSREKKESFPLTVTSAQKNPTAFYLCASSNGLAGISSYNEQFFGPGTRLTVL.

This clone appeared once. This sequence joins TRBV10-3 and TRBJ2-1; D gene ambiguous. V lost 3 bases and J 7 bases, leaving 7 bases between the germline ends. The CDR3 sequence is 12 residues long. Per the germline V gene, CDR1 is ENHRY and CDR2 is SYGVKD. CDR3 residues: CAISDWGNEQFF. The CDR3 DNA reads as TGTGCCATCAGTGACTGGGGTAATGAGCAGTTCTTC.

The chain has TRBV5-1 and TRBJ2-2; D uncertain. This CDR3 has 16 residues. The germline gives CDR1 SGHRS, CDR2 YFSETQ. Trimming took 0 bases from V and 1 from J, leaving 10 bases between them. CDR3 sequence: CASSLGRQVNTGELFF. The CDR3 nucleotides are TGCGCCAGCAGCTTGGGTCGTCAGGTGAACACCGGGGAGCTGTTTTTT.

The genes are TRBV27 and TRBJ2-1, with TRBD1 matching 9 bases. V shed 2 bases and J 1 base; nucleotides not matched to a gene: 3. In germline, CDR1 is MNHEY, CDR2 SMNVEV (reference sequence). The CDR3 covers 16 residues. CDR3 in amino acids: CASSLGGQGSYNEQFF. The CDR3 DNA reads TGTGCCAGCAGTTTAGGGGGACAGGGATCCTACAATGAGCAGTTCTTC.

Only one count was recorded for this clone. The chain carries TRBV7-9 and TRBJ2-1; 9 positions match TRBD1. Losses at the gene ends were 5 bases for V and 1 base for J; bases not matched to a gene: 9. The V gene's germline CDR1 is SEHNR and CDR2 FQNEAQ (reference sequence). The CDR3 has 17 residues. DNA of the CDR3: TGTGCCAGCAGCCCAATGGGACAGGGTGGTTCCTACAATGAGCAGTTCTTC. Encoded protein: CASSPMGQGGSYNEQFF.

This clone was seen a single time. This sequence joins TRBV6-1 and TRBJ1-5; 7 bases agree with TRBD1. This CDR3 has 14 residues. Per germline, CDR1 MNHNS and CDR2 SASEGT. The V segment lost 4 bases and the J segment 9 bases; nucleotides outside the gene matches: 9. As DNA, the CDR3 is TGTGCCAGCAGTGCCCCGGGACAGCCTCGGCCCCAGCATTTT. Translated, it gives CASSAPGQPRPQHF.

Concerning this clone: Other nucleotide sequences from this sample produce the same CDR3. V is TRBV7-9 and J is TRBJ2-7, with D possibly being TRBD2 (5 bases). The germline V gene has CDR1 SEHNR and CDR2 FQNEAQ (reference sequence). This CDR3 comprises 14 residues. V lost 3 bases and J 2 bases, leaving 11 bases between the germline ends. CDR3 nucleotide sequence: TGTGCCAGCAGCTTGGCGGGCCCTACCTACGAGCAGTACTTC. The encoded protein is CASSLAGPTYEQYF.

This chain connects TRBV4-3 to TRBJ2-1; 12 bases line up with TRBD2. Trimming cost V 0 bases and J 6 bases; bases outside gene matches: 6. Germline-derived CDR1 and CDR2 are LGHNA and YSLEER. CDR3 length: 17 amino acids. The CDR3 region is CASSQDRLAGDLNEQFF. The CDR3 coding sequence is TGCGCCAGCAGCCAAGACCGACTAGCGGGAGACCTCAATGAGCAGTTCTTC.

The chain recombines TRBV6-6 with TRBJ2-1, with TRBD2 matching 9 bases. With 5 bases clipped from V and 2 bases from J, the junction kept 4 bases outside the gene matches. The CDR3 consists of 15 residues. Germline CDR1 reads MNHNY; CDR2 reads SVGAGI (reference sequence). CDR3 sequence: CASSGAGGTYNEQFF. Here the CDR3 DNA reads TGTGCCAGCAGTGGGGCGGGAGGGACCTACAATGAGCAGTTCTTC.